This T cell receptor (beta chain) was identified in a study of identical twins. Study-wide results and limits: Conclusions leaned on cross-sectional statistical analysis and did not track the same donors over time.

Concerning this clonotype: Its antigen is unidentified.

This CDR3 has 16 residues. Trimming took 5 bases from V and 4 from J; bases not matched to a gene: 6. Germline CDR1 and CDR2: SNHLY and FYNNEI. In every case, the donor was a healthy Caucasian. Unique molecular identifiers were present on the cDNA, and a universal primer site came from template switching. TCRdb recomputed calls from the 5' RACE reads with MiXCR, one row per CDR3 protein. The sample lists roughly 630,000 distinct CDR3 sequences; about 7% were seen once. These same records also appear under a second study, on yellow fever vaccine responses in identical twins. This second study notes: Twins' T cell vaccine responses reportedly looked partly convergent, partly personalized.

The material sequenced was PBMCs. J is TRBJ2-5 and V is TRBV2, with TRBD2 identical over 14 bases. The receptor comes from a woman between 18 and 29 years old in good health. The CDR3 protein is CASSKTTSGRVETQYF. The CDR3 DNA reads as TGTGCCAGCAGTAAAACGACTAGCGGGAGGGTAGAGACCCAGTACTTC.